These 14 T cell receptor beta chains were all obtained from the same sample, sequenced in a study of T-cell memory formation after mild COVID-19. MiXCR, applied by TCRdb to the 5' RACE reads, yields one record per CDR3 protein. The data hold 500,000 to 650,000 distinct CDR3 sequences, with less than 25% observed a single time. Sequences were obtained from PBMCs or a T cell subset sorted from them (not recorded which). Receptors originate from an adult woman who had mild COVID-19 (a few samples of this study predate the infection). Cell type and time point are not known.

This sequence joins TRBV12-3 or TRBV12-4 and TRBJ1-3; D not resolved. V was clipped by 5 bases and J by 0 bases, with 8 bases between them. CDR3 length: 14 amino acids. CDR3 nucleotide sequence: TGTGCCAGCAGTCGGACCAGCTCTGGAAACACCATATATTTT. Encoded protein: CASSRTSSGNTIYF.

This clonotype was seen more than once but under ten times. The rearrangement uses TRBV5-1 and TRBJ1-6; D might be TRBD1 (6 bases). V was clipped by 0 bases and J by 7 bases, with 8 bases between them. Germline assignment: CDR1 SGHRS and CDR2 YFSETQ. The CDR3 sequence is 14 residues long. The CDR3 DNA reads TGCGCCAGCAGCTTGGGACAGGAAAATTCACCCCTCCACTTT. Amino acid sequence: CASSLGQENSPLHF.

The chain's CDR3 is CASSLAPRPSTDTQYF. The CDR3 DNA reads as TGCGCCAGCAGCTTGGCCCCACGCCCGAGCACAGATACGCAGTATTTT. The J gene is TRBJ2-3, the V gene TRBV5-1; D call uncertain. The CDR3 length is 16 residues. Between the trimmed V and J ends, which lost 0 bases and 0 bases, there was a span of 11 bases. Germline-derived CDR1 and CDR2 are SGHRS and YFSETQ.

The chain is built from TRBV15 and TRBJ2-3, with D possibly being TRBD1 or TRBD2 (5 bases each). Per the germline V gene, CDR1 is LNHNV and CDR2 is YYDKDF (reference sequence). This CDR3 contains 16 residues. The V end was cut by 7 bases, the J end by 0 bases, with 17 bases between. Here the CDR3 DNA reads TGTGCCACCACTACCTATGGGGGTTTTAGCACAGATACGCAGTATTTT. It encodes CATTTYGGFSTDTQYF.

This clonotype was seen a handful of times. The chain employs TRBV11-2 and TRBJ2-2; perhaps D is TRBD1 or TRBD2 (5 bases each). This CDR3 is built from 17 residues. The germline gives CDR1 SGHAT, CDR2 FQNNGV. The V gene lost 5 bases and the J gene lost 4 bases, with 20 bases spanning the gap. The CDR3 coding sequence is TGTGCCAGCAGCCGCTCGCTAACCCGGGACGGCACCGGGGAGCTGTTTTTT. Residues: CASSRSLTRDGTGELFF.

This clonotype was seen a few times. The chain employs TRBV12-3 or TRBV12-4 and TRBJ2-5; D is perhaps TRBD1 or TRBD2 (5 bases each). The CDR3 sequence is 14 residues long. V was trimmed by 4 bases and J by 11 bases, leaving 20 bases between them. CDR3 amino acids: CASSSPGLGRFQYF. CDR3 DNA sequence: TGTGCCAGCAGTTCCCCGGGGCTTGGTCGATTTCAGTACTTC.

There are a few counts of this clonotype. The CDR3 nucleotides read TGCGCCAGCAGCGAGGACACACATCAGCCCCAGCATTTT. This sequence encodes CASSEDTHQPQHF. The rearrangement links TRBV5-1 to TRBJ1-5, with a weak D call TRBD1 (5 bases). CDR1 and CDR2 from the germline V gene are SGHRS and YFSETQ. The V gene lost 4 bases and the J gene lost 5 bases, with 10 bases spanning the gap. The CDR3 is 13 residues long.

This clonotype appeared many times. This chain uses TRBV20-1 with TRBJ2-1; D might be TRBD2 (6 bases). From germline, CDR1 is DFQATT and CDR2 SNEGSKA (reference sequence). The CDR3 is made up of 16 amino acids. V was trimmed by 2 bases and J by 0 bases, leaving 14 bases between them. The CDR3 sequence: CSARKSGGISYNEQFF. CDR3 sequence (DNA): TGCAGTGCTAGAAAAAGTGGGGGGATCTCCTACAATGAGCAGTTCTTC.

This clonotype has just a few counts. This sequence joins TRBV19 and TRBJ1-5; 8 nucleotides match TRBD1. With 5 bases clipped from V and 4 bases from J, the junction kept 7 bases outside the gene matches. CDR3 length equals 15 residues. Germline CDR1 is LNHDA and CDR2 is SQIVND (reference sequence). CDR3 DNA sequence: TGTGCCAGTAGTGACTTTGGACAGGGTAATCAGCCCCAGCATTTT. Encoded protein: CASSDFGQGNQPQHF.

V and J are TRBV6-2 or TRBV6-3 and TRBJ2-1, with D possibly TRBD1 on 6 matching bases. Germline assignment: CDR1 MNHEY and CDR2 SVGEGT. This CDR3 comprises 13 residues. The V gene lost 6 bases and the J gene lost 4 bases, with 10 bases spanning the gap. The CDR3 DNA is TGTGCCAGCAGGAGGGACATTTACAATGAGCAGTTCTTC. Its translation: CASRRDIYNEQFF.

This clonotype was seen repeatedly, ten times or more. This chain joins TRBV12-3 or TRBV12-4 and TRBJ2-2; no clear D. CDR3 length: 13 residues. Trimming pared 3 bases from V and 8 bases from J, leaving 10 bases between. This chain's CDR3 is CASSFWDKGELFF. The CDR3 DNA sequence: TGTGCCAGCAGTTTTTGGGATAAGGGGGAGCTGTTTTTT.

A few counts support this clonotype. CDR3 protein: CASGMGLADYNEQFF. The CDR3 coding sequence is TGCGCCAGCGGAATGGGACTAGCGGATTACAATGAGCAGTTCTTC. The J gene is TRBJ2-1, the V gene TRBV5-1; 11 bases match TRBD2. V was clipped by 7 bases and J by 4 bases; unmatched bases: 7. The CDR3 loop spans 15 amino acids. In germline, CDR1 is SGHRS, CDR2 YFSETQ.

V is TRBV27 and J is TRBJ2-3; D gene unclear. From germline, CDR1 is MNHEY and CDR2 SMNVEV (reference sequence). The CDR3 length is 13 residues. Trimming took 0 bases from V and 6 from J, leaving 7 bases between them. This chain's CDR3 is CASSLSIKDTQYF. The DNA for the CDR3 is TGTGCCAGCAGTTTATCGATCAAGGATACGCAGTATTTT.

This clonotype was picked up a small number of times. This sequence joins TRBV12-3 or TRBV12-4 and TRBJ2-1; 8 bases are shared with TRBD2. V gave up 6 bases and J gave up 2 bases; unmatched junction bases: 6. This CDR3 is 15 amino acids long. CDR3 DNA: TGTGCCAGCAGATCCGGGACTAGGACCTACAATGAGCAGTTCTTC. It is translated as CASRSGTRTYNEQFF.